This T cell receptor (beta chain) was profiled in a study of blood T cell repertoires in COVID-19. Study-wide context: Sites in the United States, Italy and Spain provided acute and convalescent COVID-19 samples.

Profiled with immunoSEQ multiplex PCR; TCRdb holds only in-frame clones, not every one. The table shows fewer than 200,000 clones, with around 83% occurring only once. Germline V lookup: CDR1 DFQATT, CDR2 SNEGSKA (reference sequence). CDR3 size: 11 residues. With 6 bases clipped from V and 9 bases from J, the junction kept 6 bases outside the gene matches. All enrollees were about 18 to 100 years old and from approximately 25 US areas. This clone was observed a single time. The chain uses TRBV20-1 and TRBJ1-1; 8 nucleotides match TRBD1. The specimen was PBMCs or T cells enriched from blood (not recorded which). This TCR came from a woman aged 45-65 years in a cohort exposed to, infected with or recovered from COVID-19 (not recorded which). The CDR3, as DNA: TGCAGTGCGGAAGGACAGGGAAAAGCTTTCTTT. Its protein is CSAEGQGKAFF.